This paragraph covers one T cell receptor (beta chain) sequence. What it recognizes is unknown. TCRdb re-called the PCR reads through MiXCR. The table includes more than 65,000 clones, approximately 14% detected once. Patients had received no treatment of any kind before thyroid surgery. The sample comes from a study of metastatic and nonmetastatic thyroid tumors. The study, taken as a whole, reports: Reports indicated that malignant thyroid tumors showed significantly higher TCR beta diversity than benign nodules did, in blood and tumor.

This CDR3 comprises 14 residues. Germline V gene data show CDR1 as SGHRS and CDR2 as YFSETQ. V lost 0 bases and J lost 3; bases outside the gene matches: 2. This receptor was obtained from a male donor with papillary thyroid cancer or a benign thyroid nodule (not recorded which). Some clones in this sample may be carry-over from other donors' samples. The material sequenced was blood. V gene TRBV5-1 combines with J gene TRBJ1-1, with TRBD1 matching over 7 bases. The CDR3 protein is CASSLGQGYTEAFF. The CDR3 DNA reads as TGCGCCAGCAGCTTGGGACAGGGATACACTGAAGCTTTCTTT.